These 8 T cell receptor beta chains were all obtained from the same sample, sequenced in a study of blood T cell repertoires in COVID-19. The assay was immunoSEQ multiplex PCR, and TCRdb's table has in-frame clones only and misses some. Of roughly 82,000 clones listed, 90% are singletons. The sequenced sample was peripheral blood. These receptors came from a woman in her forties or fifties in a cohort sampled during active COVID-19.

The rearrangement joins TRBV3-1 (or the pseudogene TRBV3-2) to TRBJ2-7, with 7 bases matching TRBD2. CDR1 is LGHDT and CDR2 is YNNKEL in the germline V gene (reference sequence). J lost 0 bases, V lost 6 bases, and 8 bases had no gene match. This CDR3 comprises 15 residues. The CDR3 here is CASRKAGLRSYEQYF. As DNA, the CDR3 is TGTGCCAGCAGGAAAGCGGGGCTCCGCTCCTACGAGCAGTACTTC.

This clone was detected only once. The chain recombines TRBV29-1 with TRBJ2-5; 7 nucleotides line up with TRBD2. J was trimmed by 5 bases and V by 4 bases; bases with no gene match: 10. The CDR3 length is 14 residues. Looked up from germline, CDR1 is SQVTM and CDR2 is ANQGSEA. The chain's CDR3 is CSVVAPAGSETQYF. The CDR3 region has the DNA TGCAGCGTTGTGGCCCCAGCGGGGAGTGAGACCCAGTACTTC.

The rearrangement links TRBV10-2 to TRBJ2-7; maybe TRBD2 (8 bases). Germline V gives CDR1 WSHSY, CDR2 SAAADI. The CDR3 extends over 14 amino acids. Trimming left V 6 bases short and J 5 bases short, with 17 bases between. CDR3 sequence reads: CASSPPGGGNEQYF. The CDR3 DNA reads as TGCGCCAGCAGCCCCCCGGGAGGGGGCAACGAGCAGTACTTC.

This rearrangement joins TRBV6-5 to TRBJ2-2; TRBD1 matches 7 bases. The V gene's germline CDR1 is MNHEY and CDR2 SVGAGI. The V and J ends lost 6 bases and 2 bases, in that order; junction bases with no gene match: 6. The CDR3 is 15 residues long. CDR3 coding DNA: TGTGCCAGCAGGGTCAGGGGGATTAACACCGGGGAGCTGTTTTTT. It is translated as CASRVRGINTGELFF.

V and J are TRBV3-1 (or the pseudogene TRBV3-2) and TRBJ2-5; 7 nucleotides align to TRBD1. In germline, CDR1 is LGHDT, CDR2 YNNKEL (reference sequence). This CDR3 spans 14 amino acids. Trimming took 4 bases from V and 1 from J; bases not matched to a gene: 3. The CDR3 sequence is CASSLRTGQETQYF. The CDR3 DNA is TGTGCCAGCAGCCTCAGGACAGGCCAAGAGACCCAGTACTTC.

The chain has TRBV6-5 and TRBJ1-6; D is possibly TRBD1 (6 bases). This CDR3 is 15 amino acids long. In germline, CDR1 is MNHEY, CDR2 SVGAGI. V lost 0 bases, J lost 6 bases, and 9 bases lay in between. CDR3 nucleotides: TGTGCCAGCAGTTACTCAACAGGGAGTAATTCACCCCTCCACTTT. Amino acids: CASSYSTGSNSPLHF.

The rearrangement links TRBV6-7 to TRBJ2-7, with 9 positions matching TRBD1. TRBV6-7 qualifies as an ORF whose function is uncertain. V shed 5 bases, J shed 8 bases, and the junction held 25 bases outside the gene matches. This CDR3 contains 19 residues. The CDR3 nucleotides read TGTGCCAGCAGTCTTACAGGGGGCGCTGGGGGAGCCCTAGCTCTCCAGCAGTACTTC. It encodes CASSLTGGAGGALALQQYF.

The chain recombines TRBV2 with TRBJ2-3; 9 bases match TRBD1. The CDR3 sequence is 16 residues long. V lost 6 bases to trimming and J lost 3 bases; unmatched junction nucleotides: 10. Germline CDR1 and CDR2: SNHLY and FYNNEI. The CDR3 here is CASSATGTGTTDTQYF. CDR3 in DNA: TGTGCCAGCAGCGCGACCGGGACAGGGACGACAGATACGCAGTATTTT.